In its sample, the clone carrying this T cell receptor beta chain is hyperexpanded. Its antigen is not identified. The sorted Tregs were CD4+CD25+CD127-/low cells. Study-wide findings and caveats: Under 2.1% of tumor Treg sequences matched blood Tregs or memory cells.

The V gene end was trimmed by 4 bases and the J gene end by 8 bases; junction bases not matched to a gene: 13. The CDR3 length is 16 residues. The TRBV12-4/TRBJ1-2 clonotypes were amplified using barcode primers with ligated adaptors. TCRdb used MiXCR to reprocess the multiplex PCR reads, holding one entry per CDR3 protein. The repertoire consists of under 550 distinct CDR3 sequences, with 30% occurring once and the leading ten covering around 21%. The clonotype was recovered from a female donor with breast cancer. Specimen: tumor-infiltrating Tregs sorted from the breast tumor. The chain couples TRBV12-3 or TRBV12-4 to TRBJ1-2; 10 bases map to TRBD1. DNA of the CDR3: TGTGCCAGCAGTTCCCGGGACAGGGGCGCCCTTGGAGGCTACACCTTC. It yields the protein CASSSRDRGALGGYTF.